Shown below are 6 T cell receptor beta chains from a single sample sequenced in a study of human T cells and chemical hapten exposure. TCRdb passed the RACE reads through MiXCR, listing each CDR3 protein once. Among tens of thousands of distinct CDR3 sequences listed, 7.5% to 10% were seen once. Time point given: patch test 2, 6 weeks after DPC sensitization. Sample treatment: therapeutic diphenylcyclopropenone sensitization with weekly scalp DPC. This material consisted of whole blood, taken in connection with sensitization to the hapten diphenylcyclopropenone (DPC). Receptors originate from a woman in her 50s with alopecia areata. Some clones in this sample may be carry-over from other donors' samples.

This clonotype was seen a few times. V gene TRBV6-5 combines with J gene TRBJ1-4; 7 bases line up with TRBD1. The CDR3 contains 16 residues. J lost 3 bases, V lost 2 bases, and 6 bases had no gene match. CDR1 and CDR2 from the germline V gene are MNHEY and SVGAGI. The CDR3 region is CASSYQPGQPNEKLFF. The CDR3 coding sequence is TGTGCCAGCAGTTACCAACCGGGACAGCCTAATGAAAAACTGTTTTTT.

The chain carries TRBV5-5 and TRBJ1-1; 7 bases agree with TRBD1. The germline V gene encodes CDR1 SGHKS and CDR2 YYEKEE (reference sequence). The CDR3 spans 13 residues. V dropped 0 bases and J dropped 10; count of bases not matched to a gene: 6. This CDR3 is CASSLENSGGAFF. CDR3 coding DNA: TGTGCCAGCAGCTTGGAAAATTCAGGGGGAGCTTTCTTT.

This chain uses TRBV6-5 with TRBJ1-5; D gene unclear. Germline CDR1 is MNHEY and CDR2 is SVGAGI. This CDR3 spans 15 amino acids. The V end lost 4 bases, the J end lost 7 bases, and 17 bases lay between the germline ends. The CDR3 sequence is CASSSSGGVRQPQHF. The CDR3 region has the DNA TGTGCCAGCAGTTCCTCCGGAGGCGTCCGACAGCCCCAGCATTTT.

This clonotype was picked up a small number of times. The chain uses TRBV7-9 and TRBJ2-4; maybe TRBD2 (5 bases). The CDR3 runs 14 residues. Per the germline V gene, CDR1 is SEHNR and CDR2 is FQNEAQ (reference sequence). Deletions cut 4 bases from V and 7 bases from J, with 14 bases between. CDR3 protein: CASSSMGSLNIQYF. DNA for the CDR3: TGTGCCAGCAGCTCCATGGGGAGTCTGAACATTCAGTACTTC.

In this sample, this clonotype turned up many times. The chain is built from TRBV4-2 and TRBJ2-1; TRBD1 matches 7 bases. There are 14 residues in the CDR3. Trimming removed 2 bases from V and 5 bases from J; junction bases left unmatched: 3. Germline lookup yields CDR1 LGHNA and CDR2 YNFKEQ. CDR3 amino acids: CASSQPQGDNEQFF. The CDR3 DNA reads TGTGCCAGCAGCCAACCCCAGGGGGACAATGAGCAGTTCTTC.

This clonotype occurred many times. J is TRBJ2-5 and V is TRBV21-1; TRBD1 reflects the table's D call only, with no check against the DNA. TRBV21-1 is an annotated pseudogene. The CDR3 runs 14 residues. CDR3: CASNLGTVQETQYF. DNA for the CDR3: TGTGCCAGCAATCTGGGGACAGTACAAGAGACCCAGTACTTC.